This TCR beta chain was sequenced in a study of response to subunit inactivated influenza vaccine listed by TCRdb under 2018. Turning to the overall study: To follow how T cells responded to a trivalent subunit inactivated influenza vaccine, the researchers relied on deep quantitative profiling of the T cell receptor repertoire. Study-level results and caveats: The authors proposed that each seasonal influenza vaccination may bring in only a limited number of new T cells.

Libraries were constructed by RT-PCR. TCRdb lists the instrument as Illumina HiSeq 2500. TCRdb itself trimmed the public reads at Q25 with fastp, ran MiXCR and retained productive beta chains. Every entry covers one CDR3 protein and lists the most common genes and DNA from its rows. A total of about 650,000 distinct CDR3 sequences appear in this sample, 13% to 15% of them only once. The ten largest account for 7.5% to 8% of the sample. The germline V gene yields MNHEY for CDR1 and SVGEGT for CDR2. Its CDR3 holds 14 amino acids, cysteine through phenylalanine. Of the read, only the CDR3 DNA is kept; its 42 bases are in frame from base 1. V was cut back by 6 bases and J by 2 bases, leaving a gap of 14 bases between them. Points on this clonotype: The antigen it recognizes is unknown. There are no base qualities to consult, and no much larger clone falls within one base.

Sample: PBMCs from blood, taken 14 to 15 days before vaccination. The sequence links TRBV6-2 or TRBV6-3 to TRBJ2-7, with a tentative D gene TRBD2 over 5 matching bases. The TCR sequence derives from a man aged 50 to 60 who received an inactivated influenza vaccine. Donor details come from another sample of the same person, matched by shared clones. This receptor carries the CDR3 CASSGIAPTYEQYF. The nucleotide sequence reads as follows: TGTGCCAGCAGCGGGATAGCGCCCACCTACGAGCAGTACTTC.